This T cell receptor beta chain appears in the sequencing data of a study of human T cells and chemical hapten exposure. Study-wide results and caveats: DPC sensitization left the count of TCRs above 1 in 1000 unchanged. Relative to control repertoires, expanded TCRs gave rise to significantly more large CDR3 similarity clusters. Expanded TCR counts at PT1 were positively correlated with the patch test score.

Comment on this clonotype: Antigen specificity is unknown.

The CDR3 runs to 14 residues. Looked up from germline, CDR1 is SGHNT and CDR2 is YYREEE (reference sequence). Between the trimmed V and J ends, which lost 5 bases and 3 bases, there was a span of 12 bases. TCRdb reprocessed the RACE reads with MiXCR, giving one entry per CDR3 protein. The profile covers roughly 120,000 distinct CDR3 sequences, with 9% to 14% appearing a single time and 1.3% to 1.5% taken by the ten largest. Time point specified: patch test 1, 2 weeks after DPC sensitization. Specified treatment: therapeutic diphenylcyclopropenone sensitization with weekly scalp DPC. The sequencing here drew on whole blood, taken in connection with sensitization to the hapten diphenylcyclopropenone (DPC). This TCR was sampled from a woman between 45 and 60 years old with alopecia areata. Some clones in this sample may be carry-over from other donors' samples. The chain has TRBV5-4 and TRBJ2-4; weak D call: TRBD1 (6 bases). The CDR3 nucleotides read TGTGCCAGCAGGCCACAGGGTGGCAAAAACATTCAGTACTTC. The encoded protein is CASRPQGGKNIQYF.